This T cell receptor (beta chain) originates from a study of Graves' ophthalmopathy and Graves' hyperthyroidism. The overall study: Hyperthyroidism is called stable when no ophthalmopathy develops within 18 months of follow-up.

Other autoimmune diseases, uncontrolled infections, pregnancy or lactation excluded patients from enrollment. Researchers took RNA transcripts and amplified TCR beta CDR3 regions from them. Amplification began with first-round RT-PCR using HTBI primers, then second-round multiplex PCR was performed. TCRdb re-called the multiplex PCR reads through MiXCR, storing one row per CDR3 protein. The sample includes a few hundred thousand distinct CDR3 sequences, 35% to 40% of them seen just once. J gave up 0 bases and V 5 bases, and 5 bases lay outside the gene matches. This CDR3 has 14 residues. Germline CDR1 is SQVTM and CDR2 is ANQGSEA. Study-wide points: With just over 70% sensitivity and roughly 72% specificity, the model predicted ophthalmopathy progression. In blood appeared most of the expanded thyroid clonotypes whose frequency exceeded 0.001.

To note about this clonotype: Its target is unknown.

V gene TRBV29-1 combines with J gene TRBJ1-2; 8 nucleotides line up with TRBD1. Specimen: peripheral blood or thyroid tissue (not recorded which). This receptor was taken from an adult man with Graves' hyperthyroidism. This CDR3 is CSVSGTGPNYGYTF. In DNA, the CDR3 is TGCAGCGTTTCTGGGACAGGACCTAACTATGGCTACACCTTC.